The next 19 T cell receptor beta chains were all read from a single sample in a study of T cells in localized non-small cell lung cancer. Clones were read by immunoSEQ multiplex PCR, and TCRdb kept only the in-frame ones, dropping some. The sample records about 33,000 clones, 90% being singletons. Sequences were derived from peripheral blood, sampled before any cancer treatment. These receptors were taken from a man aged 35-69 years with stage I lung adenocarcinoma.

The chain employs TRBV5-1 and TRBJ1-3, with D unclear. There are 14 residues in the CDR3. CDR1 is SGHRS, CDR2 YFSETQ, per germline. With 0 bases removed from V and 0 bases from J, the gap between germline ends came to 4 bases. In nucleotides, the CDR3 is TGCGCCAGCAGCTTGGCAGACTCTGGAAACACCATATATTTT. Its translation: CASSLADSGNTIYF.

Points on this clone: The sample carries other DNA sequences with the same CDR3. The J gene is TRBJ2-5, the V gene TRBV5-6, with D possibly being TRBD1 or TRBD2 (7 bases each). Trimming cost V 0 bases and J 3 bases, with 18 bases left between them. This CDR3 region has 17 residues. Germline CDR1 is SGHDT and CDR2 is YYEEEE. Here the CDR3 DNA reads TGTGCCAGCAGCTTGGGGGCGGGGGAGGGGGCCAAAGAGACCCAGTACTTC. Translation: CASSLGAGEGAKETQYF.

The rearrangement joins TRBV6-1 to TRBJ2-2; either TRBD1 or TRBD2 may fit D (7 bases each). The CDR3 runs to 15 residues. The germline CDR1 and CDR2 sequences are MNHNS and SASEGT. Trimming took off 5 bases at V and 7 bases at J, with 17 bases between the two ends. CDR3 loop: CASSPQGGKVGELFF. The CDR3 nucleotides are TGTGCCAGCAGTCCCCAGGGGGGGAAGGTCGGGGAGCTGTTTTTT.

The rearrangement uses TRBV9 and TRBJ1-2; D gene ambiguous. The CDR3 is 14 residues long. Per germline, CDR1 SGDLS and CDR2 YYNGEE. V lost 2 bases to trimming and J lost 8 bases, with 16 bases between them. The CDR3 protein is CASSVDGLPVGYTF. The DNA for the CDR3 is TGTGCCAGCAGCGTCGACGGACTTCCAGTGGGCTACACCTTC. Combining the CDR3 with reference TRBV9 and TRBJ1-2 gives the whole variable domain DSGVTQTPKHLITATGQRVTLRCSPRSGDLSVYWYQQSLDQGLQFLIQYYNGEERAKGNILERFSAQQFPDLHSELNLSSLELGDSALYFCASSVDGLPVGYTFGSGTRLTVV.

This chain connects TRBV7-2 to TRBJ1-2; D possibly corresponds to TRBD1 (6 bases). V gave up 5 bases and J gave up 3 bases, with 10 bases separating them. The CDR3 has 13 residues. The germline gives CDR1 SGHTA, CDR2 FQGNSA. This CDR3 reads CASSLQGHYGYTF. The CDR3, as DNA: TGTGCCAGCAGCCTACAGGGCCACTATGGCTACACCTTC.

The CDR3 here is CASSRDYEQYF. The DNA for the CDR3 is TGTGCCAGCAGTAGAGACTACGAGCAGTACTTC. V gene TRBV27 combines with J gene TRBJ2-7; D is unclear. In germline, CDR1 is MNHEY, CDR2 SMNVEV (reference sequence). The CDR3 length is 11 residues. The V gene lost 5 bases and the J gene lost 3 bases, with 5 bases spanning the gap.

The chain carries TRBV6-5 and TRBJ1-5, with D possibly being TRBD1 (6 bases). Trimming cost V 0 bases and J 4 bases, with 7 bases left between them. The germline V gene encodes CDR1 MNHEY and CDR2 SVGAGI. The CDR3 spans 14 residues. The CDR3 region has the DNA TGTGCCAGCAGTTACTCAGACAGGAATCAGCCCCAGCATTTT. It translates to CASSYSDRNQPQHF.

The chain uses TRBV7-2 and TRBJ2-3; 13 bases align to TRBD2. This CDR3 has 15 residues. The V gene end was trimmed by 10 bases and the J gene end by 2 bases; junction bases not matched to a gene: 6. Germline loops: CDR1 SGHTA, CDR2 FQGNSA. The CDR3 reads CATRLAGGLTDTQYF. In DNA, the CDR3 is TGTGCCACTCGACTAGCGGGGGGCCTCACAGATACGCAGTATTTT.

V gene TRBV27 combines with J gene TRBJ2-5, with 8 bases identical to TRBD2. From germline, CDR1 is MNHEY and CDR2 SMNVEV (reference sequence). V was pared by 4 bases and J by 5 bases, with 15 bases of the junction left unmatched. CDR3 size: 17 residues. CDR3 region: CASSYGTGAGDRETQYF. The CDR3 DNA is TGTGCCAGCAGTTATGGGACGGGAGCGGGAGATCGGGAGACCCAGTACTTC.

This chain links TRBV6-1 with TRBJ1-3; the match to TRBD1 covers 10 bases. CDR3 length: 15 residues. Losses at the gene ends were 6 bases for V and 8 bases for J; bases not matched to a gene: 10. Germline values: CDR1 MNHNS, CDR2 SASEGT. The chain's CDR3 is CASSNTGTGEHTIYF. CDR3 bases: TGTGCCAGCAGCAATACCGGGACAGGGGAACACACCATATATTTT.

V gene TRBV7-9 combines with J gene TRBJ1-4; 7 bases fit TRBD1. The CDR3 length is 13 residues. With V trimmed by 6 bases and J by 8 bases, 6 bases remained unmatched. Germline assignment: CDR1 SEHNR and CDR2 FQNEAQ (reference sequence). DNA of the CDR3: TGTGCCAGCAGGCGACAGGGCAGCGAAAAACTGTTTTTT. Protein sequence: CASRRQGSEKLFF.

CDR3 region: CASSLGRAGEKLFF. The CDR3 coding sequence is TGCGCCAGCAGCTTGGGCAGGGCGGGTGAAAAACTGTTTTTT. The rearrangement joins TRBV5-1 to TRBJ1-4, with D perhaps TRBD1 (5 bases). CDR3 length: 14 amino acids. With 0 bases removed from V and 7 bases from J, the gap between germline ends came to 10 bases. Germline V gives CDR1 SGHRS, CDR2 YFSETQ.

The chain links TRBV9 to TRBJ1-1; a possible D gene is TRBD1 (5 bases). This CDR3 spans 14 amino acids. V was shortened by 4 bases and J by 3 bases, with 13 bases between the two germline ends. Per germline, CDR1 SGDLS and CDR2 YYNGEE. The CDR3 loop reads CASSSRGVDTEAFF. CDR3 sequence (DNA): TGTGCCAGCAGCTCCCGAGGGGTCGACACTGAAGCTTTCTTT.

The chain recombines TRBV6-6 with TRBJ1-2; D is possibly TRBD1 (6 bases). V lost 9 bases to trimming and J lost 3 bases, with 14 bases between them. In germline, CDR1 is MNHNY, CDR2 SVGAGI (reference sequence). The length of the CDR3 is 13 residues. The CDR3 DNA reads as TGTGCCAGTACAGGGAAGGGAGACTATGGCTACACCTTC. Translating gives CASTGKGDYGYTF.

V is TRBV2 and J is TRBJ2-7; D gene unclear. The CDR3 covers 11 residues. Trimming shortened V by 1 base and J by 3 bases, and 1 base separated the two germline ends. From germline, CDR1 is SNHLY and CDR2 FYNNEI. CDR3 nucleotide sequence: TGTGCCAGCAGTGAAGACTACGAGCAGTACTTC. Translation: CASSEDYEQYF.

The chain links TRBV30 to TRBJ2-7, with D tentatively TRBD1 or TRBD2 (5 bases each). CDR3 length equals 14 residues. Germline V gene data show CDR1 as GTSNPN and CDR2 as SVGIG (reference sequence). Deletions cut 1 base from V and 3 bases from J, with 13 bases between. The CDR3 loop is CAWSEGDGYYEQYF. CDR3 nucleotides: TGTGCCTGGAGTGAAGGGGACGGTTACTACGAGCAGTACTTC.

The rearrangement joins TRBV6-6 to TRBJ1-2; D is unclear. CDR3 size: 13 residues. V was shortened by 0 bases and J by 7 bases, with 9 bases between the two germline ends. Per the germline V gene, CDR1 is MNHNY and CDR2 is SVGAGI (reference sequence). CDR3 DNA: TGTGCCAGCAGTTACTCGCGGCAAACTGGCTACACCTTC. Protein product: CASSYSRQTGYTF.

The chain is built from TRBV2 and TRBJ2-7, with 7 bases matching TRBD1. Losses at the gene ends were 6 bases for V and 1 base for J; bases not matched to a gene: 6. CDR3 length: 14 amino acids. Germline CDR1 is SNHLY and CDR2 is FYNNEI. Written as DNA, the CDR3 is TGTGCCAGCAGACCCGGGGACAGATCCTACGAGCAGTACTTC. Protein sequence: CASRPGDRSYEQYF.

As to this clone: One end of the junction fails to match germline, which may point to a read error. The chain carries TRBV11-2 and TRBJ2-2; a weak D match, TRBD2 (6 bases). The CDR3 sequence is 15 residues long. Germline assignment: CDR1 SGHAT and CDR2 FQNNGV. CDR3 DNA: TGTGCCAGCAGTCAGACTAGTACGGTGGCCGGGGAGCTGGTTTTT. Translating gives CASSQTSTVAGELVF.